This TCR beta chain was sequenced during a study of T cell repertoires in cytomegalovirus infection (dated by TCRdb to about 2019). As for the study more broadly: Donor HLA type was relevant to the analysis, as public TCR beta signatures indicated carriage of CMV infection together with the matching HLA type.

Results the study describes overall, beyond this receptor: In both this cohort and an independent roughly 330-donor cohort, the cumulative frequency of public TCR beta family members distinguished carriers of CMV infection plus the relevant HLA type. The ex vivo response was dominated by HLA-C-restricted CMV-specific TCR beta clonotypes, which also provided the single most frequent clonotype in two of eight donors.

Note on this clonotype: Its antigen remains undetermined. One base away there is no much larger clone; base qualities are not given.

The reads were generated on an Illumina HiSeq 1500. TCRdb reran the public reads through fastp at Q25 and MiXCR, keeping productive beta chains. Each CDR3 protein gets just one entry, which takes the most common genes and DNA from the rows behind it. Within this sample are more than 200,000 distinct CDR3 sequences, with approximately 9.1% of them counted one time only. The ten most abundant clones make up approximately 16% of the sample. Reading the germline V gene (reference sequence) gives CDR1 DFQATT and CDR2 SNEGSKA. The CDR3 contains 15 residues, cysteine and phenylalanine counted. The CDR3 DNA has 45 bases and is translated from base 1. V and J lose 1 base and 2 bases, and a span of 14 bases separates them.

This clonotype originated in a human donor in good health (CMV status not recorded). Some clones in this sample may be carry-over from other donors' samples. This sequence uses TRBV20-1 and TRBJ1-1; the D gene is not confidently resolved. Sequenced input: PBMCs. The nucleotides read TGCAGTGCTAGAGTTATTTCGACGGGAAACACTGAAGCTTTCTTT. Translation gives CSARVISTGNTEAFF.